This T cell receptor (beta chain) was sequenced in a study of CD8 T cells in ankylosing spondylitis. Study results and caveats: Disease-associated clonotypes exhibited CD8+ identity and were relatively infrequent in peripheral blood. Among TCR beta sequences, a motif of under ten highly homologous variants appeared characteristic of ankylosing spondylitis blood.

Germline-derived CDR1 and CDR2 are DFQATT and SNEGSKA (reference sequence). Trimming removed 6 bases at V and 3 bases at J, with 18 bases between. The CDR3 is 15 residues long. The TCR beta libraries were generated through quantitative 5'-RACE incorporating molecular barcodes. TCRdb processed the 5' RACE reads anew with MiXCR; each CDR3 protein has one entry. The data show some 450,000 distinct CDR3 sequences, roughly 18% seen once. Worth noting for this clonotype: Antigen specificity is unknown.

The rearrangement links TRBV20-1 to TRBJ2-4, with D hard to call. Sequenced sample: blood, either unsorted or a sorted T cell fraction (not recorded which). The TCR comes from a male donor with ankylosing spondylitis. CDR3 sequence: CSAAQVSVGKNIQYF. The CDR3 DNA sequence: TGCAGTGCCGCCCAAGTTAGTGTCGGCAAAAACATTCAGTACTTC.